The rows below give T cell receptor beta chains drawn from one sample of a study of tumor-infiltrating lymphocytes in primary liver carcinoma. TCRdb used MiXCR to reprocess the multiplex PCR reads, holding one entry per CDR3 protein. Here the sample spans 300,000 to 400,000 distinct CDR3 sequences, around three fifths being singletons. The sample was peripheral blood. These receptors were obtained from a man aged 35-49 years with primary liver carcinoma and hepatitis B virus infection. Both conserved end residues are part of each CDR3.

J | V | CDR3
TRBJ2-5 | TRBV29-1 | CSAGVRGFQEAQYF
TRBJ1-5 | TRBV12-2 | CASRSGQGPDQPQHF
TRBJ1-2 | TRBV11-2 | CASSLVARYGYTF
TRBJ2-1 | TRBV20-1 | CSAAGGSASSYNEQFF
TRBJ2-1 | TRBV11-3 | CASSLGVSNNEQFF
TRBJ2-1 | TRBV4-1 | CASSQVNMGIAVDSEQFF
TRBJ2-5 | TRBV2 | CASRGGTKETQYF
TRBJ2-1 | TRBV6-5 | CASSIWASSYNEQFF
TRBJ2-1 | TRBV12-3/TRBV12-4 | CASSLNPDSSYNEQFF
TRBJ2-5 | TRBV5-1 | CASRHSWETQYF
TRBJ2-7 | TRBV11-2 | CASSLGGPNEQYF
TRBJ2-7 | TRBV10-3 | CAISSRDGQVPYEQYF
TRBJ2-7 | TRBV11-1 | CAISLVDATYEQYF
TRBJ2-2 | TRBV11-2 | CTSSSISGKGTGELFF
TRBJ2-3 | TRBV4-1 | CASSPLGGIFSDTQYF
TRBJ2-1 | TRBV5-1 | CASSFSGMSSYNEQFF
TRBJ2-3 | TRBV6-1 | CASSESTDYTDTQYF
TRBJ2-1 | TRBV11-2 | CASTQWGHVNEQFF
TRBJ2-2 | TRBV5-4 | CASSLATVGVRTGELFF
TRBJ1-4 | TRBV11-2 | CASSFNVGKLFF
TRBJ1-6 | TRBV6-1 | CAIGTYSPLHF
TRBJ2-7 | TRBV11-1 | CASSPSPGPYEQYF
TRBJ2-3 | TRBV4-3 | CASSQDGGSTDTQYF
TRBJ2-7 | TRBV10-3 | CAISESKLGRSSYEQYF
TRBJ2-7 | TRBV6-2/TRBV6-3 | CAISYGSGVTYERYF
TRBJ2-1 | TRBV11-2 | CASSLELAYNERFF
TRBJ2-3 | TRBV5-1 | CPSGLEFGDTQYF
TRBJ2-1 | TRBV28 | CVSSAPSGGGGNEQFF
TRBJ1-5 | TRBV6-1 | CASSTGNQPQHF
TRBJ2-3 | TRBV7-8 | CASSPASWTRSDTQYF
TRBJ2-7 | TRBV11-2 | CPSSYGPNSHEQYF
TRBJ2-7 | TRBV12-3/TRBV12-4 | CASSLEGRWDEQYF
TRBJ2-2 | TRBV6-2/TRBV6-3 | CASSPTGKENTWELFF
TRBJ1-1 | TRBV6-1 | CASSDQTGGHTEAFF
TRBJ2-1 | TRBV28 | CVSSLYGGQFF
TRBJ2-1 | TRBV4-1 | CASSTRRSGSYNEQFF
TRBJ2-5 | TRBV5-1 | CASSVGSSQETQYF
TRBJ2-5 | TRBV29-1 | CSVQADRSEF
TRBJ2-1 | TRBV6-1 | CASSDGGTGSHNEQFF
TRBJ1-1 | TRBV7-9 | CTSSSTGTVTETFF
TRBJ1-6 | TRBV12-3/TRBV12-4 | CASRLSSSYNSPLHF
TRBJ2-1 | TRBV11-3 | CASSPNFLEGSYNEQFF
TRBJ2-6 | TRBV11-2 | CASIPPGAGADVLTF